This entry lists 28 T cell receptor beta chains sequenced from one sample in a study of blood T cell repertoires in COVID-19. The method was immunoSEQ multiplex PCR; TCRdb's version includes in-frame clones alone and lacks a portion of them. The sample gives 490,000 or so clones, more than 75% of which show up once; 1.5% to 2% is in the top ten. Source material: PBMCs or T cells enriched from blood (not recorded which). The receptors stem from a woman aged 40 to 50 who had recovered from COVID-19.

The genes are TRBV2 and TRBJ2-7; tentative D call: TRBD1 (6 bases). CDR3 length equals 15 residues. Looked up from germline, CDR1 is SNHLY and CDR2 is FYNNEI. Trimming took 7 bases from V and 0 from J, leaving 16 bases between them. CDR3 sequence reads: CASTPRGLNSYEQYF. Here the CDR3 DNA reads TGTGCCAGCACCCCGAGGGGGTTGAACTCCTACGAGCAGTACTTC.

This chain connects TRBV29-1 to TRBJ1-2; the match to TRBD1 covers 11 bases. The CDR3 extends over 13 amino acids. V gave up 5 bases and J gave up 2 bases; unmatched junction bases: 1. CDR1 SQVTM and CDR2 ANQGSEA come from the germline V gene. The CDR3 DNA reads TGCAGCGTTCGGACAGGGGGCAACTATGGCTACACCTTC. Its protein is CSVRTGGNYGYTF.

This rearrangement joins TRBV2 to TRBJ1-3; D unresolved. V shed 4 bases and J shed 4 bases, with 5 bases lying between them. The length of the CDR3 is 12 residues. Looked up from germline, CDR1 is SNHLY and CDR2 is FYNNEI. This CDR3 reads CASSGEGNTIYF. The DNA of the CDR3 is TGTGCCAGCAGTGGAGAGGGAAACACCATATATTTT.

This chain connects TRBV6-4 to TRBJ2-1; maybe TRBD2 (6 bases). Trimming stripped 3 bases from V and 2 bases from J, with 14 bases between. Germline loops: CDR1 MRHNA, CDR2 SNTAGT. CDR3 size: 16 residues. The CDR3 loop reads CASSEISGRTYNEQFF. CDR3 coding DNA: TGTGCCAGCAGTGAGATCAGCGGGCGTACCTACAATGAGCAGTTCTTC.

J is TRBJ1-6 and V is TRBV6-5; D gene unclear. In germline, CDR1 is MNHEY, CDR2 SVGAGI. V was pared by 10 bases and J by 0 bases, with 13 bases between. CDR3 size: 15 residues. The CDR3 DNA is TGTGCCACCGCGAACGAGGGCTCCTATAATTCACCCCTCCACTTT. Its protein product is CATANEGSYNSPLHF.

The V call is TRBV27, the J call TRBJ2-1; TRBD1 agrees at 7 bases. Germline V gene data show CDR1 as MNHEY and CDR2 as SMNVEV (reference sequence). The J segment lost 5 bases and the V segment lost 2 bases, leaving 15 bases of the junction unmatched. The CDR3 spans 18 residues. This chain's CDR3 is CASSLPRPPDRYHNEQFF. CDR3 sequence (DNA): TGTGCCAGCAGTTTACCTCGACCCCCGGACAGGTACCACAATGAGCAGTTCTTC.

The rearrangement uses TRBV19 and TRBJ1-1; TRBD1 matches 7 bases. The CDR3 length is 15 residues. Germline V gene lookup returns CDR1 LNHDA and CDR2 SQIVND (reference sequence). V dropped 1 base and J dropped 3; count of bases not matched to a gene: 5. The CDR3 loop is CASSIVGQGDTEAFF. CDR3 DNA: TGTGCCAGTAGTATAGTTGGCCAGGGGGACACTGAAGCTTTCTTT. Combining the CDR3 with reference TRBV19 and TRBJ1-1 gives the whole variable domain DGGITQSPKYLFRKEGQNVTLSCEQNLNHDAMYWYRQDPGQGLRLIYYSQIVNDFQKGDIAEGYSVSREKKESFPLTVTSAQKNPTAFYLCASSIVGQGDTEAFFGQGTRLTVV.

The chain couples TRBV19 to TRBJ2-1; 8 bases match TRBD2. This CDR3 region has 15 residues. Germline V gene data show CDR1 as LNHDA and CDR2 as SQIVND (reference sequence). The trim removed 6 bases at V and 4 bases at J, leaving 8 bases unmatched. The CDR3 protein is CASRTGTRSYNEQFF. CDR3 in DNA: TGTGCCAGTAGAACCGGGACTAGGAGTTACAATGAGCAGTTCTTC.

J is TRBJ2-5 and V is TRBV3-1 (or the pseudogene TRBV3-2); D ambiguous. The CDR3 runs to 12 residues. Germline values: CDR1 LGHDT, CDR2 YNNKEL (reference sequence). Trimming removed 5 bases at V and 0 bases at J, with 4 bases between. CDR3 in amino acids: CASSSYQETQYF. Written as DNA, the CDR3 is TGTGCCAGCAGCTCGTACCAAGAGACCCAGTACTTC.

This chain joins TRBV2 and TRBJ2-3, with D unclear. V gave up 2 bases and J gave up 6 bases, with 9 bases separating them. This CDR3 has 13 amino acids. Germline V gene sequence: CDR1 SNHLY, CDR2 FYNNEI. The CDR3 loop is CASSEQSPDTQYF. CDR3 bases: TGTGCCAGCAGTGAACAGTCTCCGGATACGCAGTATTTT.

This clone has just one count. V gene TRBV7-2 combines with J gene TRBJ2-1, with TRBD2 matching over 12 bases. Looked up from germline, CDR1 is SGHTA and CDR2 is FQGNSA. V shed 0 bases and J 7 bases; nucleotides not matched to a gene: 4. The CDR3 contains 16 residues. The CDR3 spells CASSLAPLAGGNEQFF. The CDR3 nucleotides read TGTGCCAGCAGCTTAGCCCCCCTAGCGGGAGGGAATGAGCAGTTCTTC.

The chain uses TRBV6-1 and TRBJ1-1; D call uncertain. There are 13 residues in the CDR3. V was pared by 3 bases and J by 5 bases, with 10 bases between. Germline V gene lookup returns CDR1 MNHNS and CDR2 SASEGT. The CDR3 reads CASSDRLGTEAFF. The CDR3 DNA reads as TGTGCCAGCAGTGACAGACTTGGGACTGAAGCTTTCTTT.

V and J are TRBV12-3 or TRBV12-4 and TRBJ1-1; D is undetermined. The CDR3 has 13 residues. Trimming shortened V by 7 bases and J by 5 bases, and 14 bases separated the two germline ends. CDR3 nucleotides: TGTGCCAGCACACGCGTACGGGAGACTGAAGCTTTCTTT. Encoded protein: CASTRVRETEAFF.

The chain joins TRBV27 to TRBJ2-7; TRBD1 matches 8 bases. The CDR3 runs 15 residues. J lost 6 bases, V lost 5 bases, and 12 bases had no gene match. Germline CDR1 and CDR2: MNHEY and SMNVEV (reference sequence). The CDR3 nucleotides are TGTGCCAGCAGTCCAACAGCTAAGACAGGGGCCGAGCAGTACTTC. Amino acids: CASSPTAKTGAEQYF.

The chain recombines TRBV5-1 with TRBJ2-2; possibly TRBD1 for D (6 bases). CDR1 and CDR2 from the germline V gene are SGHRS and YFSETQ. This CDR3 region has 16 residues. The V gene lost 3 bases and the J gene lost 5 bases, with 17 bases spanning the gap. CDR3 sequence: CASSSLFGQGTGELFF. As DNA, the CDR3 is TGCGCCAGCAGCTCCCTCTTCGGGCAGGGGACCGGGGAGCTGTTTTTT.

V gene TRBV7-2 combines with J gene TRBJ1-2; no definite D call. The CDR3 is 14 residues long. Germline values: CDR1 SGHTA, CDR2 FQGNSA. Trimming pared 3 bases from V and 2 bases from J, leaving 10 bases between. The CDR3 region has the DNA TGTGCCAGCAGCTTCCGGGTATCGAACTATGGCTACACCTTC. Translating gives CASSFRVSNYGYTF.

About this clone itself: This CDR3 fails to terminate in the conserved phenylalanine or tryptophan, so it likely reflects a read error. It is unclear where the CDR3 begins or ends on the DNA, so no DNA is shown, and the CDR3 is as TCRdb lists it. The chain uses TRBV9 and TRBJ2-7; the table names TRBD1, a call not compared with the DNA. Both ends counted, the CDR3 spans 12 residues. CDR1 is SGDLS and CDR2 is YYNGEE in the germline V gene. The chain's CDR3 is CASSVAVGTAGG.

The J gene is TRBJ2-3, the V gene TRBV10-1; 9 bases fit TRBD2. Germline V gene lookup returns CDR1 WNHNN and CDR2 SYGVQD (reference sequence). V dropped 3 bases and J dropped 0; count of bases not matched to a gene: 7. The CDR3 covers 17 residues. CDR3 sequence: CASSDGLAGSSTDTQYF. CDR3 sequence (DNA): TGCGCCAGCAGTGACGGGCTAGCGGGATCAAGCACAGATACGCAGTATTTT.

The chain is built from TRBV4-2 and TRBJ1-6; TRBD1 matches at 7 bases. The germline CDR1 and CDR2 sequences are LGHNA and YNFKEQ. CDR3 length: 14 residues. Germline trimming cut 4 bases from V and 12 bases from J; bases unmatched to any gene: 9. The CDR3 loop reads CASSPRDSGVPLHF. The CDR3 nucleotides are TGTGCCAGCAGCCCCCGGGACAGTGGGGTACCCCTCCACTTT.

V gene TRBV14 combines with J gene TRBJ2-7; TRBD1 might be the D (5 bases). Germline values: CDR1 SGHDN, CDR2 FVKESK. Trimming cost V 3 bases and J 0 bases, with 18 bases left between them. The CDR3 is made up of 17 amino acids. The CDR3 region is CASSHLELGPFSYEQYF. The DNA of the CDR3 is TGTGCCAGCAGCCACCTCGAGTTGGGGCCTTTCTCCTACGAGCAGTACTTC.

The J gene is TRBJ1-4, the V gene TRBV29-1; D gene unclear. V was cut by 4 bases and J by 4 bases, with 10 bases left in between. In germline, CDR1 is SQVTM, CDR2 ANQGSEA. CDR3 size: 13 residues. In DNA, the CDR3 is TGCAGCGTTGCAATAAGAGTTAATGAAAAACTGTTTTTT. Amino acid sequence: CSVAIRVNEKLFF. Looking up the rest from reference TRBV29-1 and TRBJ1-4 gives the full variable domain: SAVISQKPSRDICQRGTSLTIQCQVDSQVTMMFWYRQQPGQSLTLIATANQGSEATYESGFVIDKFPISRPNLTFSTLTVSNMSPEDSSIYLCSVAIRVNEKLFFGSGTQLSVL.

This chain links TRBV11-3 with TRBJ2-2, with 11 bases lining up with TRBD2. CDR1 is SGHNT and CDR2 is YENEEA in the germline V gene. V shed 2 bases, J shed 3 bases, and the junction held 5 bases outside the gene matches. This CDR3 region has 17 residues. CDR3 sequence reads: CASSLRGTSGYTGELFF. The CDR3 coding sequence is TGTGCCAGCAGCTTAAGGGGGACTAGCGGCTACACCGGGGAGCTGTTTTTT.

This chain uses TRBV7-2 with TRBJ1-6; D not resolved. Germline-derived CDR1 and CDR2 are SGHTA and FQGNSA. Trimming took 2 bases from V and 8 from J, leaving 10 bases between them. This CDR3 spans 14 amino acids. The CDR3 here is CASSLMGGDSPLHF. The CDR3 bases are TGTGCCAGCAGCTTAATGGGCGGGGATTCACCCCTCCACTTT.

V and J are TRBV5-1 and TRBJ2-5, with TRBD1 identical over 7 bases. This CDR3 spans 16 amino acids. Germline loops: CDR1 SGHRS, CDR2 YFSETQ. J gave up 5 bases and V 0 bases, and 10 bases lay outside the gene matches. The CDR3 coding sequence is TGCGCCAGCAGCTTGGGCCCCGACAGGGCGGCGGAGACCCAGTACTTC. As protein: CASSLGPDRAAETQYF.

V usage is TRBV27 and J usage is TRBJ2-7, with TRBD2 matching 11 bases. V lost 7 bases to trimming and J lost 1 base; unmatched junction nucleotides: 6. Germline V gene data show CDR1 as MNHEY and CDR2 as SMNVEV (reference sequence). The CDR3 spans 15 residues. The CDR3 region is CASTKRTSGSYEQYF. For the CDR3, the DNA is TGTGCCAGCACCAAGAGGACTAGCGGGTCCTACGAGCAGTACTTC.

The chain joins TRBV5-1 to TRBJ2-7; TRBD1 matches at 8 bases. Germline CDR1 is SGHRS and CDR2 is YFSETQ. There are 19 residues in the CDR3. V dropped 4 bases and J dropped 5; count of bases not matched to a gene: 23. The CDR3, as DNA: TGCGCCAGCAGCCTGGCCGGGTGGACAGGGATAGGGAAAGAGAACGAGCAGTACTTC. Encoded protein: CASSLAGWTGIGKENEQYF.

The rearrangement joins TRBV24-1 to TRBJ2-2, with TRBD2 as a possible D gene (6 bases). The CDR3 extends over 17 amino acids. The V and J ends lost 4 bases and 2 bases respectively, with 16 bases between them. CDR1 is KGHDR and CDR2 is SFDVKD in the germline V gene. The CDR3 sequence is CATSDPGGPENTGELFF. DNA of the CDR3: TGTGCCACCAGTGACCCCGGGGGACCCGAAAACACCGGGGAGCTGTTTTTT.

The rearrangement links TRBV6-5 to TRBJ2-1; TRBD1 matches 7 bases. V lost 6 bases and J lost 4; bases outside the gene matches: 6. Looked up from germline, CDR1 is MNHEY and CDR2 is SVGAGI. This CDR3 has 14 residues. The CDR3 is CASSAGQVYNEQFF. CDR3 DNA: TGTGCCAGCAGCGCCGGACAGGTTTACAATGAGCAGTTCTTC.